The sequence of this TCR beta chain was determined in a study of cytomegalovirus exposure and HLA in healthy donors. Turning to this clone: Its antigen is undetermined.

This PCR relied on a set of 60 Vbeta primers and 13 Jbeta primers. TCRdb keeps only in-frame clones here, not all; method: immunoSEQ multiplex PCR. In all, the sample yields about 51,000 clones. Germline V gives CDR1 KGHSH, CDR2 LQKENI. This CDR3 comprises 14 residues. Trimming took 5 bases from V and 5 from J, leaving 15 bases between them. Study-wide results and caveats: In a later analysis, HLA-associated beta chains showed higher expansion and lower generation probabilities than comparable chains.

The chain recombines TRBV18 with TRBJ2-5; D possibly corresponds to TRBD1 (5 bases). What was sequenced was PBMCs. The clonotype originates from a female donor in good health and CMV-seronegative. Here the CDR3 reads CASSSTDGDETQYF. The CDR3 DNA sequence: TGTGCCAGCTCATCGACAGACGGTGATGAGACCCAGTACTTC. Together with reference TRBV18 and TRBJ2-5, the CDR3 gives the full variable domain: NAGVMQNPRHLVRRRGQEARLRCSPMKGHSHVYWYRQLPEEGLKFMVYLQKENIIDESGMPKERFSAEFPKEGPSILRIQQVVRGDSAAYFCASSSTDGDETQYFGPGTRLLVL.